The T cell receptor beta chain described here comes from a study of T cells in localized non-small cell lung cancer. Only in-frame clones appear in the TCRdb table, and some are missing; sequencing was by immunoSEQ multiplex PCR. The table lists 20,000 to 25,000 clones, approximately 90% of them singletons. With regard to this clone: Its specificity is not known.

Germline-derived CDR1 and CDR2 are LNHDA and SQIVND (reference sequence). The length of the CDR3 is 13 residues. Trimming took off 6 bases at V and 4 bases at J, with 12 bases between the two ends. Study-wide findings and caveats: Paired adjacent lung recovered a median about 60 of the top 100 tumor clones. Uninvolved neighboring lung showed the greatest T cell clonality, exceeding tumor.

The sequences come from peripheral blood, collected before any cancer treatment. The chain combines TRBV19 with TRBJ1-1; D is unresolved. This clonotype was obtained from a woman between 35 and 70 years old with stage I lung adenocarcinoma. Here the CDR3 DNA reads TGTGCCAGTAGCAAGACGGCCCTCACTGAAGCTTTCTTT. Amino acid sequence: CASSKTALTEAFF.